This passage covers 10 T cell receptor beta chains from one sample sequenced in a study of blood T cell repertoires in COVID-19. Only in-frame clones appear in the TCRdb table, and some are missing; sequencing was by immunoSEQ multiplex PCR. The repertoire has roughly 230,000 clones, around 84% of them found once; the top ten carry about 6.9%. The sample taken for sequencing was PBMCs or T cells enriched from blood (not recorded which). These receptors were obtained from a woman between 50 and 59 years old who had been exposed to COVID-19.

J is TRBJ2-1 and V is TRBV7-2; 8 positions agree with TRBD2. J was trimmed by 1 base and V by 5 bases; bases with no gene match: 7. The germline V gene has CDR1 SGHTA and CDR2 FQGNSA. The CDR3 runs 16 residues. In nucleotides, the CDR3 is TGTGCCAGCAGCACCCGGGGGGGCGGATCCTACAATGAGCAGTTCTTC. Translating gives CASSTRGGGSYNEQFF.

This clone has a single count. The genes are TRBV20-1 and TRBJ1-1; D is unresolved. The CDR3 covers 11 residues. Per germline, CDR1 DFQATT and CDR2 SNEGSKA (reference sequence). V lost 3 bases and J 7 bases, leaving 9 bases between the germline ends. CDR3 bases: TGCAGTGCTAGTCCCGCGGGTGAAGCTTTCTTT. Protein product: CSASPAGEAFF.

The chain recombines TRBV5-1 with TRBJ1-2, with D tentatively TRBD1 (6 bases). V was trimmed by 4 bases and J by 7 bases, leaving 17 bases between them. Germline CDR1 SGHRS, CDR2 YFSETQ. There are 14 residues in the CDR3. CDR3 nucleotide sequence: TGCGCCAGCAGCCCCTCTCTACAGGGTTCTGGCTACACCTTC. This translates into CASSPSLQGSGYTF. Full variable domain (remainder filled in from reference TRBV5-1 and TRBJ1-2): KAGVTQTPRYLIKTRGQQVTLSCSPISGHRSVSWYQQTPGQGLQFLFEYFSETQRNKGNFPGRFSGRQFSNSRSEMNVSTLELGDSALYLCASSPSLQGSGYTFGSGTRLTVV.

This clone occurred a few times. The V and J genes are TRBV6-5 and TRBJ1-2; D remains ambiguous. This CDR3 has 14 residues. Trimming removed 2 bases from V and 6 bases from J, with 13 bases in between. CDR1 and CDR2 (germline): MNHEY, SVGAGI. CDR3 sequence reads: CASSYATRLDGYTF. CDR3 DNA sequence: TGTGCCAGCAGTTACGCCACGCGCCTGGATGGCTACACCTTC.

The sample holds a few counts of this clone. The rearrangement joins TRBV7-8 to TRBJ2-6, with 10 nucleotides matching TRBD1. This CDR3 has 20 amino acids. In germline, CDR1 is SGHVS, CDR2 FQNEAQ. V lost 5 bases and J lost 0; bases outside the gene matches: 13. CDR3 DNA: TGTGCCAGCAGCCCTACCCCCCGGACAGGGGGTGCCTCTGGGGCCAACGTCCTGACTTTC. The encoded protein is CASSPTPRTGGASGANVLTF.

The V call is TRBV12-3 or TRBV12-4, the J call TRBJ2-6, with D perhaps matching TRBD2 (6 bases). V was cut by 3 bases and J by 10 bases, with 7 bases left in between. This CDR3 is 12 amino acids long. The CDR3 DNA reads TGTGCCAGCAGTTTCGGGGGAAACGTCCTGACTTTC. Protein product: CASSFGGNVLTF.

The chain employs TRBV2 and TRBJ2-7; 7 bases map to TRBD1. Germline-derived CDR1 and CDR2 are SNHLY and FYNNEI. The junction had 11 bases not matched to a gene; V was cut back by 8 bases and J by 4 bases. The CDR3 extends over 14 amino acids. The CDR3 reads CASGRQGPGYEQYF. The CDR3, as DNA: TGTGCCAGCGGTAGACAGGGCCCTGGTTACGAGCAGTACTTC.

This rearrangement joins TRBV19 to TRBJ2-1; D gene unclear. The V end was cut by 3 bases, the J end by 5 bases, with 2 bases between. Germline CDR1 LNHDA, CDR2 SQIVND (reference sequence). This CDR3 is 11 amino acids long. CDR3 sequence reads: CASSIDNEQFF. CDR3 nucleotides: TGTGCCAGTAGTATCGACAATGAGCAGTTCTTC.

V is TRBV23-1 and J is TRBJ2-5; 9 positions match TRBD1. TRBV23-1 is recorded as an ORF, its role being uncertain. V dropped 3 bases and J dropped 5; count of bases not matched to a gene: 7. This CDR3 spans 15 amino acids. The CDR3 DNA reads TGCGCCAGCAGTCAGGTTCCGGACAGGGGCGAGACCCAGTACTTC. The encoded protein is CASSQVPDRGETQYF.

J is TRBJ2-1 and V is TRBV5-4; TRBD1 matches 8 bases. The CDR3 length is 17 residues. Germline V lookup: CDR1 SGHNT, CDR2 YYREEE (reference sequence). V was pared by 0 bases and J by 5 bases, with 10 bases of the junction left unmatched. The CDR3 reads CASSLGGGQGANNEQFF. In DNA form, the CDR3 reads TGTGCCAGCAGCTTGGGAGGGGGGCAGGGGGCGAACAATGAGCAGTTCTTC.